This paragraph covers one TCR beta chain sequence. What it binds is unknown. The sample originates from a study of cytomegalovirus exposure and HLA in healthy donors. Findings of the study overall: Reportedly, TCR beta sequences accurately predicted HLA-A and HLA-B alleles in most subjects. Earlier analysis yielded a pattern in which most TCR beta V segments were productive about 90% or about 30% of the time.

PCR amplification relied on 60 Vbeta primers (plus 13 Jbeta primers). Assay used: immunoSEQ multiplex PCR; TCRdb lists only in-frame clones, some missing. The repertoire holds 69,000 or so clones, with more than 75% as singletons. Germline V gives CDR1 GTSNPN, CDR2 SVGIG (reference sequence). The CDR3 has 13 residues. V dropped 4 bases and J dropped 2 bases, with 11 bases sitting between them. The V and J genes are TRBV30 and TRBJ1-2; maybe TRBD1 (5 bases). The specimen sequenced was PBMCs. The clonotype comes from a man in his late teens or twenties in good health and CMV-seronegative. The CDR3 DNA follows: TGTGCCTGGACTATCGGGGGGAACTATGGCTACACCTTC. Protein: CAWTIGGNYGYTF.